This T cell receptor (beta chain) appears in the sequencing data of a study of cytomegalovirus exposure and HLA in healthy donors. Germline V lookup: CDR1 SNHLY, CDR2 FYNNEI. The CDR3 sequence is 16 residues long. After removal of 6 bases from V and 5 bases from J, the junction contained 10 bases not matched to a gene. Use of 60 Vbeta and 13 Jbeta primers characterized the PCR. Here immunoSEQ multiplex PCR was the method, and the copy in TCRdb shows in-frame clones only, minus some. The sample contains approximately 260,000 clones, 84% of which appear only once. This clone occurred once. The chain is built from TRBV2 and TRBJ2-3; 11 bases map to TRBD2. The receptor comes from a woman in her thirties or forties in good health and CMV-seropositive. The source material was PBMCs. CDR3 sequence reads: CASSSGTSGGGDTQYF. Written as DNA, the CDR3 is TGTGCCAGCAGCTCCGGGACTAGCGGTGGAGGAGATACGCAGTATTTT.